The 13 T cell receptor beta chains reported below all come from one sample, sequenced in a study of T cell changes during pregnancy in multiple sclerosis. Method: immunoSEQ multiplex PCR; TCRdb's copy keeps in-frame clones and lacks some. In the table there are 85,000 to 100,000 clones, 90% to 95% of which are singletons. This specimen consisted of peripheral blood, obtained after pregnancy. These receptors came from a female donor with multiple sclerosis, enrolled in a pregnancy study.

The CDR3 protein is CSVDGRTKNTEAFF. The CDR3 DNA follows: TGCAGCGTTGACGGCAGGACAAAGAACACTGAAGCTTTCTTT. The V gene is TRBV29-1, the J gene TRBJ1-1, with D perhaps matching TRBD1 (5 bases). The CDR3 length is 14 residues. Trimming took off 3 bases at V and 1 base at J, with 12 bases between the two ends. Germline V gene data show CDR1 as SQVTM and CDR2 as ANQGSEA. The variable domain in full, with the rest retrieved from reference TRBV29-1 and TRBJ1-1, is SAVISQKPSRDICQRGTSLTIQCQVDSQVTMMFWYRQQPGQSLTLIATANQGSEATYESGFVIDKFPISRPNLTFSTLTVSNMSPEDSSIYLCSVDGRTKNTEAFFGQGTRLTVV.

The genes are TRBV15 and TRBJ2-5, with 8 bases aligning to TRBD1. The CDR3 length is 14 residues. Germline V gene data show CDR1 as LNHNV and CDR2 as YYDKDF (reference sequence). Trimming removed 0 bases from V and 4 bases from J; junction bases left unmatched: 1. CDR3 in DNA: TGTGCCACCAGCAGAGATCAGGGGGCAGAGACCCAGTACTTC. Translation: CATSRDQGAETQYF.

This clone was counted once. The genes are TRBV5-1 and TRBJ2-1, with 10 bases identical to TRBD1. CDR1 is SGHRS, CDR2 YFSETQ, per germline. The CDR3 totals 14 residues. V lost 2 bases and J lost 9; bases outside the gene matches: 5. This CDR3 is CASSLRQGAVEQFF. CDR3 coding DNA: TGCGCCAGCAGCTTAAGACAGGGGGCCGTTGAGCAGTTCTTC.

The sample holds a few counts of this clone. The chain has TRBV27 and TRBJ1-5, with D possibly matching TRBD1 (6 bases). Deletions cut 6 bases from V and 0 bases from J, with 15 bases between. The CDR3 totals 16 residues. Germline values: CDR1 MNHEY, CDR2 SMNVEV (reference sequence). The CDR3 protein is CASRRQRGNSNQPQHF. In DNA form, the CDR3 reads TGTGCCAGCAGAAGACAAAGGGGGAATAGCAATCAGCCCCAGCATTTT.

V and J are TRBV28 and TRBJ1-5; maybe TRBD1 (6 bases). Germline CDR1 and CDR2: MDHEN and SYDVKM. The CDR3 loop spans 17 amino acids. Trimming cost V 5 bases and J 2 bases, with 19 bases left between them. Here the CDR3 reads CASSIPGGANRNQPQHF. CDR3 nucleotide sequence: TGTGCCAGCAGTATCCCTGGGGGCGCTAATCGCAATCAGCCCCAGCATTTT.

V is TRBV18 and J is TRBJ2-3, with 14 bases identical to TRBD2. In germline, CDR1 is KGHSH, CDR2 LQKENI. The CDR3 sequence is 15 residues long. V shed 3 bases, J shed 5 bases, and the junction held 1 base outside the gene matches. The CDR3 is CASSPGLAGEDTQYF. Written as DNA, the CDR3 is TGTGCCAGCTCACCGGGACTAGCGGGAGAAGATACGCAGTATTTT.

V usage is TRBV7-9 and J usage is TRBJ2-1, with D maybe TRBD2 (6 bases). V was pared by 2 bases and J by 1 base, with 18 bases between. Germline loops: CDR1 SEHNR, CDR2 FQNEAQ (reference sequence). This CDR3 is 18 amino acids long. The CDR3 coding sequence is TGTGCCAGCAGCTTACCACTAGCTGAAGTCAAATCCTACAATGAGCAGTTCTTC. Protein sequence: CASSLPLAEVKSYNEQFF.

The rearrangement joins TRBV6-5 to TRBJ2-1, with 10 bases matching TRBD2. The junction had 6 bases not matched to a gene; V was cut back by 6 bases and J by 4 bases. The germline V gene encodes CDR1 MNHEY and CDR2 SVGAGI. CDR3 size: 15 residues. CDR3 nucleotide sequence: TGTGCCAGCAGCCCCGGGACTAGCGCTTACAATGAGCAGTTCTTC. Encoded protein: CASSPGTSAYNEQFF.

The V and J genes are TRBV5-1 and TRBJ1-1, with unresolved D. There are 13 residues in the CDR3. CDR1 and CDR2 (germline): SGHRS, YFSETQ. Trimming cost V 1 base and J 1 base, with 5 bases left between them. CDR3 DNA: TGCGCCAGCAGCTTGAACAGGAACACTGAAGCTTTCTTT. Translation gives CASSLNRNTEAFF.

The chain uses TRBV7-6 and TRBJ1-2, with 7 bases fitting TRBD1. V was clipped by 5 bases and J by 6 bases; unmatched bases: 6. This CDR3 has 13 residues. Germline-derived CDR1 and CDR2 are SGHVS and FNYEAQ. The chain's CDR3 is CASSAGQSHGYTF. DNA for the CDR3: TGTGCCAGCAGCGCGGGACAGAGCCATGGCTACACCTTC.

This clone was detected once. The V and J genes are TRBV5-1 and TRBJ2-5, with 8 positions matching TRBD2. Germline V lookup: CDR1 SGHRS, CDR2 YFSETQ. V dropped 2 bases and J dropped 5; count of bases not matched to a gene: 11. The CDR3 has 16 residues. The CDR3 spells CASSFGLAGSRETQYF. The CDR3 DNA is TGCGCCAGCAGCTTTGGGCTAGCGGGTTCAAGGGAGACCCAGTACTTC.

The chain combines TRBV25-1 with TRBJ2-6; D is perhaps TRBD1 (6 bases). The CDR3 runs to 15 residues. Germline lookup yields CDR1 MGHDK and CDR2 SYGVNS. The ends were cut back, 8 bases at V and 3 bases at J, with 14 bases in the middle. This CDR3 is CASHPQGNGANVLTF. The CDR3 coding sequence is TGTGCCAGCCACCCCCAGGGGAATGGGGCCAACGTCCTGACTTTC. Supplemented by reference TRBV25-1 and TRBJ2-6, the full variable domain reads EADIYQTPRYLVIGTGKKITLECSQTMGHDKMYWYQQDPGMELHLIHYSYGVNSTEKGDLSSESTVSRIRTEHFPLTLESARPSHTSQYLCASHPQGNGANVLTFGAGSRLTVL.

This chain joins TRBV4-2 and TRBJ1-2; perhaps TRBD1 as D (6 bases). This CDR3 spans 14 amino acids. Trimming removed 4 bases from V and 7 bases from J, with 16 bases in between. Germline V gene data show CDR1 as LGHNA and CDR2 as YNFKEQ. In DNA, the CDR3 is TGTGCCAGCAGCCCAGGGACACCGGTTGGTGGCTACACCTTC. This translates into CASSPGTPVGGYTF.